The clone carrying this T cell receptor (beta chain) appeared a single time. The data originate from a study of blood T cell repertoires in COVID-19. In the original analysis: Scientists estimated how many nucleated cells there were by amplifying reference gene primers. Here immunoSEQ multiplex PCR was the method, and the copy in TCRdb shows in-frame clones only, minus some. The V and J calls and clone size were taken over from that table, and D and trimming were inferred from the DNA. The data contain about 43,000 clones, roughly nine tenths of them singletons. Germline V lookup: CDR1 SGHVS, CDR2 FQNEAQ. The CDR3 totals 14 residues. Trimming took off 5 bases at V and 2 bases at J, with 13 bases between the two ends.

The chain couples TRBV7-8 to TRBJ2-7; a weak D match, TRBD2 (6 bases). This clonotype was obtained from a woman at least 80 years old with active COVID-19. The material sequenced was peripheral blood. The chain's CDR3 is CASSPPAGTYEQYF. CDR3 bases: TGTGCCAGCAGCCCCCCGGCGGGGACCTACGAGCAGTACTTC. The complete variable domain, with remaining parts taken from reference TRBV7-8 and TRBJ2-7, reads GAGVSQSPRYKVAKRGQDVALRCDPISGHVSLFWYQQALGQGPEFLTYFQNEAQLDKSGLPSDRFFAERPEGSVSTLKIQRTQQEDSAVYLCASSPPAGTYEQYFGPGTRLTVT.